A selection of T cell receptor beta chains follows, all from one sample in a study of beta chain features in type 1 diabetes. TCRdb's copy holds only in-frame clones and misses some; the assay was immunoSEQ multiplex PCR. Found here are roughly 450,000 clones, over 9.5% of them singletons; the top ten hold approximately 0.05%. Sample: naive CD4+ T cells from blood. The receptors stem from a young woman in good health. The CDR3 runs from the conserved cysteine through the conserved F or W. Fields, in order: CDR3 DNA, CDR3 protein, V gene, clone size, J gene, D gene. The D gene is left open where the match is weak. The listing skips clone size in some rows; elsewhere it reads once, few, many or a size class.

cdr3_nt: TGTGCCAGCAGCTCGGGGGGCCGCAGGGAGACCCAGTACTTC
cdr3_aa: CASSSGGRRETQYF
v_call: TRBV28
clone_size: -
j_call: TRBJ2-5
d_call: -

cdr3_nt: TGTGCCAGCAGCTTAGTGACGACTGGTGAGACCCAGTACTTC
cdr3_aa: CASSLVTTGETQYF
v_call: TRBV7-2
clone_size: many
j_call: TRBJ2-5
d_call: -

cdr3_nt: TGTGCCAGCAGTTTCAGGGGGCAGCATCCTGAAGCTTTCTTT
cdr3_aa: CASSFRGQHPEAFF
v_call: TRBV5-7
clone_size: few
j_call: TRBJ1-1
d_call: TRBD1

cdr3_nt: TGTGCCAGCAGCTCCCGCAATGAGCAGTTCTTC
cdr3_aa: CASSSRNEQFF
v_call: TRBV7-2
clone_size: -
j_call: TRBJ2-1
d_call: -

cdr3_nt: TGTGCCTGGAGTGGTGGTAGGTCAGGGGCTTCCCGTTACGAGCAGTACTTC
cdr3_aa: CAWSGGRSGASRYEQYF
v_call: TRBV30
clone_size: -
j_call: TRBJ2-7
d_call: -

cdr3_nt: TGTGCCAGCAGCGTGGGGCTAGACTCCTACAATGAGCAGTTCTTC
cdr3_aa: CASSVGLDSYNEQFF
v_call: TRBV9
clone_size: few
j_call: TRBJ2-1
d_call: -

cdr3_nt: TGTGCCAGCAGCACCACAGTTTATTCACCCCTCCACTTT
cdr3_aa: CASSTTVYSPLHF
v_call: TRBV7-3
clone_size: -
j_call: TRBJ1-6
d_call: -

cdr3_nt: TGCGCCAGCAGCTTAACCCGCGACAGAAGCACAGATACGCAGTATTTT
cdr3_aa: CASSLTRDRSTDTQYF
v_call: TRBV5-1
clone_size: -
j_call: TRBJ2-3
d_call: -

cdr3_nt: TGTGCCAGCAGCTTAGATGCCGGCGATGAGCAGTTCTTC
cdr3_aa: CASSLDAGDEQFF
v_call: TRBV7-9
clone_size: -
j_call: TRBJ2-1
d_call: -

cdr3_nt: TGCGCCAGCAGCTTGTCGGGACTAGCAGGCCAGAGGGAGCAGTTCTTC
cdr3_aa: CASSLSGLAGQREQFF
v_call: TRBV5-1
clone_size: -
j_call: TRBJ2-1
d_call: TRBD2

cdr3_nt: TGTGCCAGCAGCGTCGGGTCCGGGACACACCAAGAGACCCAGTACTTC
cdr3_aa: CASSVGSGTHQETQYF
v_call: TRBV9
clone_size: few
j_call: TRBJ2-5
d_call: -

cdr3_nt: TGTGCCAGCAGTGACGACCTTAGCACAGATACGCAGTATTTT
cdr3_aa: CASSDDLSTDTQYF
v_call: TRBV2
clone_size: few
j_call: TRBJ2-3
d_call: -

cdr3_nt: TGTGCCAGCAGCTTAGGGCTAGCCGGGGAGACCCAGTACTTC
cdr3_aa: CASSLGLAGETQYF
v_call: TRBV7-2
clone_size: few
j_call: TRBJ2-5
d_call: -

cdr3_nt: TGTGCCAGCTCACCTCCGACAGGGGAGGAGACCCAGTACTTC
cdr3_aa: CASSPPTGEETQYF
v_call: TRBV18
clone_size: -
j_call: TRBJ2-5
d_call: TRBD1

cdr3_nt: TGTGCCAGCAGCTTAGCCCTTACAGGGAACAATGAGCAGTTCTTC
cdr3_aa: CASSLALTGNNEQFF
v_call: TRBV7-9
clone_size: many
j_call: TRBJ2-1
d_call: -

cdr3_nt: TGTGCCAGTAGTATGGGTGGATATGGCTACACCTTC
cdr3_aa: CASSMGGYGYTF
v_call: TRBV19
clone_size: few
j_call: TRBJ1-2
d_call: -

cdr3_nt: TGCGCCAGCAGCCAAGCTCACACCAACTCCTACGAGCAGTACTTC
cdr3_aa: CASSQAHTNSYEQYF
v_call: TRBV4-1
clone_size: -
j_call: TRBJ2-7
d_call: -

cdr3_nt: TGTGCCAGCAGCCCCCCTGGCTCTGGGGCCAACGTCCTGACTTTC
cdr3_aa: CASSPPGSGANVLTF
v_call: TRBV28
clone_size: -
j_call: TRBJ2-6
d_call: -

cdr3_nt: TGTGCCAGCTCAATCAAAGTAGGCTCACATGAGCAGTTCTTC
cdr3_aa: CASSIKVGSHEQFF
v_call: TRBV18
clone_size: many
j_call: TRBJ2-1
d_call: -

cdr3_nt: TGTGCCAGCTCGGACCCTCGGTTCACAGATACGCAGTATTTT
cdr3_aa: CASSDPRFTDTQYF
v_call: TRBV5-4
clone_size: few
j_call: TRBJ2-3
d_call: -

cdr3_nt: TGCAGCGTTGGGCTCAGGACCAAAAACATTCAGTACTTC
cdr3_aa: CSVGLRTKNIQYF
v_call: TRBV29-1
clone_size: many
j_call: TRBJ2-4
d_call: -

cdr3_nt: TGTGCCAGCAGTCTGGGGCCGAACACTGAAGCTTTCTTT
cdr3_aa: CASSLGPNTEAFF
v_call: TRBV5-4
clone_size: -
j_call: TRBJ1-1
d_call: -

cdr3_nt: TGTGCCAGCAGCCCTTCGGGTCAGCCCCAGCATTTT
cdr3_aa: CASSPSGQPQHF
v_call: TRBV7-9
clone_size: -
j_call: TRBJ1-5
d_call: -

cdr3_nt: TGCGCCAGCAGCCAAGATCTGAAGCGGGGCGGAGATACGCAGTATTTT
cdr3_aa: CASSQDLKRGGDTQYF
v_call: TRBV4-3
clone_size: few
j_call: TRBJ2-3
d_call: TRBD2

cdr3_nt: TGTGCCAGCAGCTTAGCAGGGGCTGGCAATCAGCCCCAGCATTTT
cdr3_aa: CASSLAGAGNQPQHF
v_call: TRBV7-9
clone_size: few
j_call: TRBJ1-5
d_call: -

cdr3_nt: TGTGCCAGCAGCCCTAGCGGGAGGGCCTCGCGGGGAGAGACCCAGTACTTC
cdr3_aa: CASSPSGRASRGETQYF
v_call: TRBV4-2
clone_size: -
j_call: TRBJ2-5
d_call: TRBD2

cdr3_nt: TGTGCCAGCAGCCAAGTAGGAGTATCGGGGACCCAGTACTTC
cdr3_aa: CASSQVGVSGTQYF
v_call: TRBV14
clone_size: -
j_call: TRBJ2-5
d_call: -

cdr3_nt: TGTGCCAGCAGCTTAGCGCCGTGGAGGGGGAAGGACAATGAGCAGTTCTTC
cdr3_aa: CASSLAPWRGKDNEQFF
v_call: TRBV7-2
clone_size: few
j_call: TRBJ2-1
d_call: -

cdr3_nt: TGTGCCAGCAGCTTGGGTCTAGCTCATTACAATGAGCAGTTCTTC
cdr3_aa: CASSLGLAHYNEQFF
v_call: TRBV5-8
clone_size: -
j_call: TRBJ2-1
d_call: -

cdr3_nt: TGTGCCAGCAGCTTCGAGCTGATTTCCTACAATGAGCAGTTCTTC
cdr3_aa: CASSFELISYNEQFF
v_call: TRBV6-6
clone_size: few
j_call: TRBJ2-1
d_call: -

cdr3_nt: TGTGCCAGCAGTTTCGACCGAACTAATGAAAAACTGTTTTTT
cdr3_aa: CASSFDRTNEKLFF
v_call: TRBV27
clone_size: few
j_call: TRBJ1-4
d_call: -

cdr3_nt: TGTGCCAGCAGTTCCGAAGAGACCCAGTACTTC
cdr3_aa: CASSSEETQYF
v_call: TRBV2
clone_size: -
j_call: TRBJ2-5
d_call: -

cdr3_nt: TGTGCCAGCAGTGTTCAGAACTATGGCTACACCTTC
cdr3_aa: CASSVQNYGYTF
v_call: TRBV2
clone_size: few
j_call: TRBJ1-2
d_call: -

cdr3_nt: TGTGCCAGCACAGGGGGTTACACCGGGGAGCTGTTTTTT
cdr3_aa: CASTGGYTGELFF
v_call: TRBV6-5
clone_size: few
j_call: TRBJ2-2
d_call: TRBD1

cdr3_nt: TGTGCCAGCAGCTTAGCGGGAGGGCCGTCGGGTACAGATACGCAGTATTTT
cdr3_aa: CASSLAGGPSGTDTQYF
v_call: TRBV9
clone_size: -
j_call: TRBJ2-3
d_call: TRBD2

cdr3_nt: TGTGCCAGCAGCCAAGAGAGGCGAGATACGCAGTATTTT
cdr3_aa: CASSQERRDTQYF
v_call: TRBV4-2
clone_size: few
j_call: TRBJ2-3
d_call: -

cdr3_nt: TGTGCCAGCAGCGTGGGGACTAGCGGCGGGGAGCTGTTTTTT
cdr3_aa: CASSVGTSGGELFF
v_call: TRBV9
clone_size: -
j_call: TRBJ2-2
d_call: TRBD2

cdr3_nt: TGTGCCAGCAGCGTCCGACAGGGTTCCGGGGAGCTGTTTTTT
cdr3_aa: CASSVRQGSGELFF
v_call: TRBV7-2
clone_size: -
j_call: TRBJ2-2
d_call: TRBD1

cdr3_nt: TGTGCCAGCAGCGTAAGGGGGCACACTGAAGCTTTCTTT
cdr3_aa: CASSVRGHTEAFF
v_call: TRBV9
clone_size: -
j_call: TRBJ1-1
d_call: TRBD1

cdr3_nt: TGTGCCAGCAGCCAAGGAGGGAGGGAGACCCAGTACTTC
cdr3_aa: CASSQGGRETQYF
v_call: TRBV14
clone_size: few
j_call: TRBJ2-5
d_call: -

cdr3_nt: TGTGCCAGCAGCGTAGCCTCGGGCTACACCTTC
cdr3_aa: CASSVASGYTF
v_call: TRBV7-2
clone_size: few
j_call: TRBJ1-2
d_call: -

cdr3_nt: TGTGCCACCAGCAGACTGGTGACAGGAGGAAGGAGCCAAGAGACCCAGTACTTC
cdr3_aa: CATSRLVTGGRSQETQYF
v_call: TRBV15
clone_size: few
j_call: TRBJ2-5
d_call: -

cdr3_nt: TGCGCCAGCAGCCAGGGTCTAGCGGGATCCTACAATGAGCAGTTCTTC
cdr3_aa: CASSQGLAGSYNEQFF
v_call: TRBV4-1
clone_size: few
j_call: TRBJ2-1
d_call: TRBD2

cdr3_nt: TGTGCCAGCAGTTACGGGGTGAGCTCCTACAATGAGCAGTTCTTC
cdr3_aa: CASSYGVSSYNEQFF
v_call: TRBV6-5
clone_size: -
j_call: TRBJ2-1
d_call: -

cdr3_nt: TGCAGCGTTGGAGGTGGAGCGGGGGGGCCGGGCACAGATACGCAGTATTTT
cdr3_aa: CSVGGGAGGPGTDTQYF
v_call: TRBV29-1
clone_size: few
j_call: TRBJ2-3
d_call: TRBD2

cdr3_nt: TGTGCCAGCAGCCAAGGCGGCGGTTACGAGCAGTACTTC
cdr3_aa: CASSQGGGYEQYF
v_call: TRBV14
clone_size: many
j_call: TRBJ2-7
d_call: -

cdr3_nt: TGTGCCAGCAGCGGGCGAAGTATCAATGAGCAGTTCTTC
cdr3_aa: CASSGRSINEQFF
v_call: TRBV5-4
clone_size: -
j_call: TRBJ2-1
d_call: -